This entry lists 4 T cell receptor beta chains sequenced from one sample in a study of shared clonotypes between healthy human individuals. Assay used: immunoSEQ multiplex PCR; TCRdb lists only in-frame clones, some missing. The sample contains roughly 2,500,000 clones, approximately 94% of which appear only once. The sequencing sample was made of naive CD4+ T cells from PBMCs. Specified subset: CD45RA+ positively selected. The receptors come from a man aged 18 to 29 in good health. Some clones in this sample may be carry-over from other donors' samples.

The chain has TRBV5-6 and TRBJ1-2; TRBD1 agrees at 7 bases. Germline V gene data show CDR1 as SGHDT and CDR2 as YYEEEE. Trimming took 5 bases from V and 4 from J; bases not matched to a gene: 5. The CDR3 is 13 residues long. CDR3 nucleotide sequence: TGTGCCAGCAGGGTGGGACAGCTCTATGGCTACACCTTC. This gives the protein CASRVGQLYGYTF.

The rearrangement joins TRBV9 to TRBJ1-2; D remains ambiguous. Germline V lookup: CDR1 SGDLS, CDR2 YYNGEE. V was cut by 0 bases and J by 4 bases, with 19 bases left in between. The length of the CDR3 is 17 residues. CDR3 DNA: TGTGCCAGCAGCGTAGGACCCACCGGCGGGAGCGGCTATGGCTACACCTTC. Its translation: CASSVGPTGGSGYGYTF.

This chain joins TRBV7-8 and TRBJ2-1; 9 bases agree with TRBD2. The J segment lost 4 bases and the V segment lost 3 bases, leaving 4 bases of the junction unmatched. The CDR3 totals 15 residues. The V gene's germline CDR1 is SGHVS and CDR2 FQNEAQ. The CDR3, as DNA: TGTGCCAGCAGCTTTCTAGCGGGGCATTACAATGAGCAGTTCTTC. Its protein is CASSFLAGHYNEQFF.

This chain uses TRBV5-6 with TRBJ2-4; weak D call: TRBD2 (6 bases). V lost 0 bases to trimming and J lost 9 bases, with 10 bases between them. The germline gives CDR1 SGHDT, CDR2 YYEEEE. The CDR3 has 13 amino acids. CDR3 nucleotides: TGTGCCAGCAGCTTGGGTCGGAGGGGCATTCAGTACTTC. It translates to CASSLGRRGIQYF. Filled out from reference TRBV5-6 and TRBJ2-4, the complete variable domain reads DAGVTQSPTHLIKTRGQQVTLRCSPKSGHDTVSWYQQALGQGPQFIFQYYEEEERQRGNFPDRFSGHQFPNYSSELNVNALLLGDSALYLCASSLGRRGIQYFGAGTRLSVL.